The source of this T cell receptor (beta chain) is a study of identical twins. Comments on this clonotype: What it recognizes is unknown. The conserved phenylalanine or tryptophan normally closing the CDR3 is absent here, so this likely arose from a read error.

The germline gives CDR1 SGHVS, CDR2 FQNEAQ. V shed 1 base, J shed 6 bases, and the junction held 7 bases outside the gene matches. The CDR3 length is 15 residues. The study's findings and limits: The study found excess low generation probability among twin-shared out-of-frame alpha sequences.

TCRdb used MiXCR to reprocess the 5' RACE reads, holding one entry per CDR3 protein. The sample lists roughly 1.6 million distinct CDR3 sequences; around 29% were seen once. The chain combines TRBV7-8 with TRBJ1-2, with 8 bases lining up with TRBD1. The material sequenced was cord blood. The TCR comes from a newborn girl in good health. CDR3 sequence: CASSLGDRITHGYTI. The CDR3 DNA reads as TGTGCCAGCAGCTTAGGGGACAGGATAACCCATGGCTACACCATC.